The next 19 T cell receptor beta chains were all read from a single sample in a study of CD8+CD57+ T cells in acquired aplastic anemia. All patients picked for sequencing had shown, by flow cytometry, an expansion of CD8+CD57+ cells. Template material for TCR beta VDJ and CDR3 profiling consisted of genomic DNA. TCRdb re-called the reads with MiXCR, one entry per CDR3 protein. The data hold approximately 170,000 distinct CDR3 sequences, with around half observed a single time. Sequencing was carried out using sorted CD4+, CD8+, or CD8+CD57+ T cells (not recorded which) from PBMCs. Every receptor here comes from a human donor with aplastic anemia.

Notes on this clonotype: A read error may explain this, as a much larger clone is one base away. The rearrangement links TRBV12-3 or TRBV12-4 to TRBJ1-2; D is unclear. V was pared by 4 bases and J by 3 bases, with 12 bases between. This CDR3 has 14 amino acids. The CDR3 coding sequence is TGTGCCAGCAGTTGCTCGGCCAGCTACTATGGCTACACCTTC. Protein product: CASSCSASYYGYTF.

This clonotype was detected many times. V usage is TRBV25-1 and J usage is TRBJ1-3; no clear D gene. V was pared by 1 base and J by 4 bases, with 8 bases between. In germline, CDR1 is MGHDK, CDR2 SYGVNS. There are 14 residues in the CDR3. The CDR3 region has the DNA TGTGCCAGCAGTGAATGGGCCCCGGGAAACACCATATATTTT. Amino acids: CASSEWAPGNTIYF. Based on the CDR3 plus reference TRBV25-1 and TRBJ1-3, the full variable domain is EADIYQTPRYLVIGTGKKITLECSQTMGHDKMYWYQQDPGMELHLIHYSYGVNSTEKGDLSSESTVSRIRTEHFPLTLESARPSHTSQYLCASSEWAPGNTIYFGEGSWLTVV.

The sample holds many counts of this clonotype. The V call is TRBV4-3, the J call TRBJ2-5; tentatively, D is TRBD1 (6 bases). Germline V CDR1 and CDR2: LGHNA, YSLEER. This CDR3 is 15 amino acids long. V lost 1 base and J lost 1, with 10 bases in between. The CDR3 DNA reads TGCGCCAGCAGCCAAGCGGTGGGGGCCCAAGAGACCCAGTACTTC. It specifies CASSQAVGAQETQYF.

This clonotype was recorded at least ten times. This chain joins TRBV19 and TRBJ1-6; 8 nucleotides line up with TRBD1. CDR3 length: 15 residues. Germline V gene data show CDR1 as LNHDA and CDR2 as SQIVND (reference sequence). Germline trimming cut 5 bases from V and 8 bases from J; bases unmatched to any gene: 8. The CDR3 protein is CASSERQGFYSPLHF. CDR3 DNA sequence: TGTGCCAGTAGTGAAAGACAGGGGTTTTATTCACCCCTCCACTTT.

V and J are TRBV12-5 and TRBJ2-7; D may correspond to TRBD1 or TRBD2 (6 bases each). The V gene's germline CDR1 is LGHNT and CDR2 FRNRAP. V lost 7 bases to trimming and J lost 2 bases, with 15 bases between them. The length of the CDR3 is 14 residues. CDR3 sequence: CASVLAGEAYEQYF. CDR3 in DNA: TGTGCTAGTGTTCTCGCAGGGGAGGCCTACGAGCAGTACTTC.

The V gene is TRBV7-2, the J gene TRBJ1-1; 8 positions agree with TRBD1. Germline CDR1 and CDR2: SGHTA and FQGNSA. This CDR3 region has 14 residues. The J segment lost 6 bases and the V segment lost 5 bases, leaving 8 bases of the junction unmatched. This chain's CDR3 is CASSVDRGRAEAFF. The CDR3 nucleotides read TGTGCCAGCAGCGTCGACAGGGGTCGGGCTGAAGCTTTCTTT.

Turning to this clonotype: The junction and the germline gene differ at one end; a read error may be behind it. The chain has TRBV9 and TRBJ2-5; TRBD2 aligns across 10 bases. The V gene's germline CDR1 is SGDLS and CDR2 YYNGEE. The CDR3 runs to 15 residues. This CDR3 is CASSVESGGAETLYF. CDR3 bases: TGTGCCAGCAGCGTAGAGAGCGGGGGGGCTGAGACCCTGTACTTC.

This clonotype was seen at least ten times. In DNA form, the CDR3 reads TGTGCCAGTAGAGAGACGGGAATGAACACTGAAGCTTTCTTT. Its translation: CASRETGMNTEAFF. The chain is built from TRBV19 and TRBJ1-1, with D uncertain. The CDR3 covers 14 residues. The V end lost 6 bases, the J end lost 0 bases, and 11 bases lay between the germline ends. Germline assignment: CDR1 LNHDA and CDR2 SQIVND (reference sequence). Full variable domain (remainder filled in from reference TRBV19 and TRBJ1-1): DGGITQSPKYLFRKEGQNVTLSCEQNLNHDAMYWYRQDPGQGLRLIYYSQIVNDFQKGDIAEGYSVSREKKESFPLTVTSAQKNPTAFYLCASRETGMNTEAFFGQGTRLTVV.

This clonotype occurred a few times. The chain combines TRBV3-1 with TRBJ1-4, with D perhaps TRBD1 (5 bases). The CDR3 has 16 residues. The germline V gene has CDR1 LGHDT and CDR2 YNNKEL (reference sequence). V was pared by 2 bases and J by 4 bases, with 14 bases between. The chain's CDR3 is CASSQRGGRSNEKLFF. CDR3 nucleotide sequence: TGTGCCAGCAGCCAACGTGGGGGACGGAGTAATGAAAAACTGTTTTTT.

This chain connects TRBV3-1 to TRBJ1-2, with 7 bases matching TRBD1. The CDR3 is made up of 13 amino acids. Germline V gene lookup returns CDR1 LGHDT and CDR2 YNNKEL (reference sequence). The V segment lost 10 bases and the J segment 0 bases; nucleotides outside the gene matches: 5. The CDR3 sequence: CAIWDSTNYGYTF. The CDR3 DNA is TGTGCCATCTGGGACAGTACTAACTATGGCTACACCTTC.

This clonotype is medium-sized (0.01 to 0.1%) within its sample. The chain uses TRBV15 and TRBJ1-6; D call uncertain. There are 15 residues in the CDR3. The V and J ends lost 0 bases and 7 bases respectively, with 10 bases between them. Germline V gives CDR1 LNHNV, CDR2 YYDKDF (reference sequence). The CDR3 DNA follows: TGTGCCACCAGCAGAGATTGGCCTCAAAATTCACCCCTCCACTTT. Its translation: CATSRDWPQNSPLHF.

This clonotype has a count of ten or more. The chain employs TRBV19 and TRBJ2-1; D is unclear. Germline assignment: CDR1 LNHDA and CDR2 SQIVND (reference sequence). With 7 bases removed from V and 6 bases from J, the gap between germline ends came to 13 bases. The CDR3 spans 13 residues. Written as DNA, the CDR3 is TGTGCCAGTAACTCTGGCCCCCTCAATGAGCAGTTCTTC. Amino acids: CASNSGPLNEQFF.

The genes are TRBV14 and TRBJ2-3; D gene uncertain. V shed 8 bases and J shed 4 bases, with 10 bases lying between them. The CDR3 is made up of 12 amino acids. Germline CDR1 is SGHDN and CDR2 is FVKESK. Here the CDR3 DNA reads TGTGCCAGCTCACCCTCCCCAGATACGCAGTATTTT. This translates into CASSPSPDTQYF.

The V and J genes are TRBV5-5 and TRBJ1-2; D not resolved. The CDR3 loop spans 12 amino acids. Per the germline V gene, CDR1 is SGHKS and CDR2 is YYEKEE (reference sequence). Trimming took 4 bases from V and 7 from J, leaving 11 bases between them. The CDR3 DNA sequence: TGTGCCAGCAGCCGGGATTTCCTTGGCTACACCTTC. Translation: CASSRDFLGYTF. Filled out from reference TRBV5-5 and TRBJ1-2, the complete variable domain reads DAGVTQSPTHLIKTRGQQVTLRCSPISGHKSVSWYQQVLGQGPQFIFQYYEKEERGRGNFPDRFSARQFPNYSSELNVNALLLGDSALYLCASSRDFLGYTFGSGTRLTVV.

The chain is built from TRBV19 and TRBJ2-2; no clear D. Looked up from germline, CDR1 is LNHDA and CDR2 is SQIVND (reference sequence). V shed 8 bases and J shed 0 bases, with 7 bases lying between them. This CDR3 is 13 amino acids long. Here the CDR3 DNA reads TGTGCCAGTTTTCGGCCGAACACCGGGGAGCTGTTTTTT. As protein: CASFRPNTGELFF.

As regards this clonotype: Being one base from a much bigger clone, this may be a read error. The V and J genes are TRBV12-3 or TRBV12-4 and TRBJ2-2, with a tentative D call TRBD2 (6 bases). CDR3 length: 14 amino acids. Trimming shortened V by 6 bases and J by 4 bases, and 12 bases separated the two germline ends. CDR3 amino acids: CASRRNSGTGELFF. The CDR3 nucleotides read TGTGCCAGCAGGAGAAATAGCGGCACCGGGGAGCTGTTTTTT.

This clonotype showed up many times. The CDR3 bases are TGCGCCAGCAGCTTGGATCGGCAGGGCCCCTCACCCCTCCACTTT. Translating it yields CASSLDRQGPSPLHF. V usage is TRBV5-1 and J usage is TRBJ1-6; tentative D call: TRBD1 (5 bases). V shed 0 bases and J shed 10 bases, with 14 bases lying between them. The CDR3 consists of 15 residues. Looked up from germline, CDR1 is SGHRS and CDR2 is YFSETQ.

This clonotype was found a few times. The V gene is TRBV10-2, the J gene TRBJ2-1; D is possibly TRBD1 (6 bases). V lost 3 bases, J lost 5 bases, and 14 bases lay in between. CDR3 length: 15 amino acids. In germline, CDR1 is WSHSY, CDR2 SAAADI. The CDR3 DNA follows: TGCGCCAGCAGTGAACATGGACAGCGAAACAATGAGCAGTTCTTC. This gives the protein CASSEHGQRNNEQFF.

The rearrangement joins TRBV24-1 to TRBJ1-5; 7 positions match TRBD1. This CDR3 comprises 14 residues. Germline CDR1 KGHDR, CDR2 SFDVKD. Trimming at V came to 3 bases and at J to 13 bases, leaving 11 bases not matched to a gene. This CDR3 is CATSDRQGGSNQHF. The CDR3 DNA follows: TGTGCCACCAGTGATCGACAGGGTGGGAGCAATCAGCATTTT.